The sequence of this T cell receptor beta chain was determined in a study of Ad26.COV2.S vaccination and SARS-CoV-2 variants. Overall study: Doses of Ad26.COV2.S were injected into muscle once or twice, 56 days apart. Study findings and constraints: TCR breadth and depth estimates may have understated total T cell responses. The placebo group had lower spike-specific TCR breadth than the vaccine recipients did.

Produced via immunoSEQ multiplex PCR; TCRdb's table is partial and in-frame only. The sample has about 500,000 clones, roughly nine tenths seen once; the top ten hold 1.7%. Turning to this clone: Its antigen is undetermined.

The CDR3 covers 13 residues. V lost 2 bases, J lost 4 bases, and 9 bases lay in between. Stated treatment: about 20 received Ad26.COV2.S at low or high dose, single or two shots; 5 received placebo; per-sample allocation not given. After the first vaccine or placebo injection, samples were drawn on day 63. An Ad26 vector expressing Wuhan-strain SARS-CoV-2 spike served as the vaccine. The chain recombines TRBV12-3 or TRBV12-4 with TRBJ2-7; D possibly corresponds to TRBD1 (5 bases). The input for sequencing was peripheral blood, taken in a trial of Ad26.COV2.S vaccine versus placebo. This sequence was found in a person aged 18-65 years who received the Ad26.COV2.S COVID-19 vaccine or a placebo. The CDR3 loop is CASSLTRVYEQYF. The CDR3 DNA reads TGTGCCAGCAGTTTAACCAGGGTGTACGAGCAGTACTTC.